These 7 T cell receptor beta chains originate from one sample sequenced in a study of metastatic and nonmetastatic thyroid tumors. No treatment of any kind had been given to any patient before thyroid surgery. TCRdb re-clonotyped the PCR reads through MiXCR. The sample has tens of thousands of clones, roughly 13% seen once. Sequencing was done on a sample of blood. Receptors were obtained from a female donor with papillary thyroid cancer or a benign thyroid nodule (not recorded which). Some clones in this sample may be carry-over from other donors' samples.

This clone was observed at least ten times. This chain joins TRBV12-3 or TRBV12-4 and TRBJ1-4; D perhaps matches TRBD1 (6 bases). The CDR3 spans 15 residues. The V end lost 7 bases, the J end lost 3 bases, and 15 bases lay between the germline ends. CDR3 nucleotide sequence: TGTGCCAGCACTAAAGGGGGAACCGCTAATGAAAAACTGTTTTTT. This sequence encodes CASTKGGTANEKLFF.

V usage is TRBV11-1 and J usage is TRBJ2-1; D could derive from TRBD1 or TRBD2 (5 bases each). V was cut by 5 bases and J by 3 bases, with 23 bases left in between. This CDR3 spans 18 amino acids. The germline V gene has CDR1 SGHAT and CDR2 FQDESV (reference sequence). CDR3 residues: CASSHPGPAVGGYNEQFF. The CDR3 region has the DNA TGTGCCAGCAGCCACCCGGGACCGGCGGTTGGAGGCTACAATGAGCAGTTCTTC. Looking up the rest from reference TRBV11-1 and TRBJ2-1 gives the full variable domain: EAEVAQSPRYKITEKSQAVAFWCDPISGHATLYWYRQILGQGPELLVQFQDESVVDDSQLPKDRFSAERLKGVDSTLKIQPAELGDSAMYLCASSHPGPAVGGYNEQFFGPGTRLTVL.

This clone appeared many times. The DNA of the CDR3 is TGCGCCAGCAGCCGCGATGACCGACTCGAGCAGTACTTC. This encodes CASSRDDRLEQYF. The V and J genes are TRBV4-1 and TRBJ2-7; no definite D call. Germline assignment: CDR1 MGHRA and CDR2 YSYEKL. Trimming removed 4 bases from V and 6 bases from J, with 13 bases in between. This CDR3 is 13 amino acids long.

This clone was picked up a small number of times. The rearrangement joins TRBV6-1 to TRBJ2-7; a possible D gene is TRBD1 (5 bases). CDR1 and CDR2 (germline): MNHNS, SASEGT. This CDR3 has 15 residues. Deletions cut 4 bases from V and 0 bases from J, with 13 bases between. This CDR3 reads CASSVQAESSYEQYV. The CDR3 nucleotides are TGTGCCAGCAGTGTACAGGCGGAAAGCTCCTACGAGCAGTACGTC.

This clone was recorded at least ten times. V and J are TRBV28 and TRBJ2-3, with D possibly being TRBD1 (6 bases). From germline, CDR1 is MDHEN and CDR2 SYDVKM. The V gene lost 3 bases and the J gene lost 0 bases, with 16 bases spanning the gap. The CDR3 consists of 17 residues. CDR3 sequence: CASSFRSRGESTDTQYF. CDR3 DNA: TGTGCCAGCAGTTTTAGATCCAGGGGTGAGAGCACAGATACGCAGTATTTT.

The CDR3 bases are TGTGCCAGCAGCTTAGCGCTTCTGTCGGGGGCTGGGGCCAACGTCCTGACTTTC. Protein product: CASSLALLSGAGANVLTF. The chain joins TRBV7-6 to TRBJ2-6; D is perhaps TRBD2 (6 bases). This CDR3 is 18 amino acids long. V dropped 0 bases and J dropped 2 bases, with 14 bases sitting between them. CDR1 and CDR2 from the germline V gene are SGHVS and FNYEAQ.

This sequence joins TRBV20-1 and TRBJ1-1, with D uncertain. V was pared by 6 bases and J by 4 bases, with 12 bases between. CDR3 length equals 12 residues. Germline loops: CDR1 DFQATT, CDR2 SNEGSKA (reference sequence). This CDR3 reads CSATERATEAFF. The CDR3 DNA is TGCAGTGCAACCGAGCGGGCCACTGAAGCTTTCTTT.